Included here is one T cell receptor beta chain sequence, with context. This sample was included in a study of blood T cell repertoires in COVID-19. The overall study: There were acute and convalescent COVID-19 samples, and they came from the United States, Italy and Spain. T cells, B-cell-depleted T cells, or PBMCs provided the cDNA or gDNA that served as material.

V lost 5 bases and J 5 bases, leaving 12 bases between the germline ends. Germline V gene data show CDR1 as LNHDA and CDR2 as SQIVND (reference sequence). This CDR3 is built from 13 residues. Authors' methods: It was from reference gene primer amplification that nucleated cell counts were estimated. Measured with immunoSEQ multiplex PCR; TCRdb has only the in-frame clones, and not every one. D and trimming were read from the DNA, whereas the V and J calls and clone size are those reported in that table. Of around 150,000 clones in the sample, around three quarters were seen once. The chain uses TRBV19 and TRBJ1-1; D gene unclear. This clonotype was sampled from a man aged 50 to 60 with acute or convalescent COVID-19. The sample taken for sequencing was peripheral blood. CDR3 protein: CASSDRVRTEAFF. The CDR3, as DNA: TGTGCCAGTAGTGACCGGGTGCGGACTGAAGCTTTCTTT.